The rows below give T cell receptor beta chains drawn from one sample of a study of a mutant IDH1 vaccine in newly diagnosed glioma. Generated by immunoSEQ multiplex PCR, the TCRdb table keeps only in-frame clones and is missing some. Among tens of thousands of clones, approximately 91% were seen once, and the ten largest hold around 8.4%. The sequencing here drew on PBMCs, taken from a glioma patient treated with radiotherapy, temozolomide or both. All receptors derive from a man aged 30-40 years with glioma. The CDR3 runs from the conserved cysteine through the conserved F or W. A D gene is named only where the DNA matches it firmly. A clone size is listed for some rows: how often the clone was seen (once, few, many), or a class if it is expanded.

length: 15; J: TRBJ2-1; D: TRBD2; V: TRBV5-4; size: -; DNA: TGTGCCAGCAAAGTTGGGAGGGCCTTCTACAATGAGCAGTTCTTC; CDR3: CASKVGRAFYNEQFF
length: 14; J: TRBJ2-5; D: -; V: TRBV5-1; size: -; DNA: TGCGCCAGCAGCTTGGGAGGGTCCCAAGAGACCCAGTACTTC; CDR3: CASSLGGSQETQYF
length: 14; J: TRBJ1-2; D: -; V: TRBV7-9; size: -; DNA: TGTGCCAGCAGCCGGGACTTGGTCGACTATGGCTACACCTTC; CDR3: CASSRDLVDYGYTF
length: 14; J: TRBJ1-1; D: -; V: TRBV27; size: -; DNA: TGTGCCAGCATTGCGGGACACTCGAACACTGAAGCTTTCTTT; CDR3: CASIAGHSNTEAFF
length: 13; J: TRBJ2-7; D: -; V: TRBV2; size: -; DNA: TGTGCCAGCAGCTACGCTGAGGGGGGCGAGCAGTACTTC; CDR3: CASSYAEGGEQYF
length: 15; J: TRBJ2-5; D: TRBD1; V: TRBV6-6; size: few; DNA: TGTGCCAGCAGTCTGGGACAGGGGATAGGGGAGACCCAGTACTTC; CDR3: CASSLGQGIGETQYF
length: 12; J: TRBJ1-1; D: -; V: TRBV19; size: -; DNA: TGTGCCAGTGGGAGACAGGCGGCTGAAGCTTTCTTT; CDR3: CASGRQAAEAFF
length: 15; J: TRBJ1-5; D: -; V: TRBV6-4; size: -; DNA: TGTGCCAGCAGTGATACGCTACAACCCGATCAGCCCCAGCATTTT; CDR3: CASSDTLQPDQPQHF
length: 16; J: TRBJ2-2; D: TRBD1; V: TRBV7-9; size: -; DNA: TGTGCCAGCAGCCTAACAGGGGGCTTAGGCACCGGGGAGCTGTTTTTT; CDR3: CASSLTGGLGTGELFF
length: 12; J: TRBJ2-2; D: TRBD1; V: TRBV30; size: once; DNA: TGTGCCTGGGAAGGGGGCGTCAGGGAGCTGTTTTTT; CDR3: CAWEGGVRELFF
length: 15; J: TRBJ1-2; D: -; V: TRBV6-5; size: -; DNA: TGTGCCAGCAGTTATGGGCAGGCAACCAACTATGGCTACACCTTC; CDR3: CASSYGQATNYGYTF
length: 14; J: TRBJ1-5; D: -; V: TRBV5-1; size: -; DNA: TGCGCCAGCAGACCCGACAGGAACAATCAGCCCCAGCATTTT; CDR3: CASRPDRNNQPQHF
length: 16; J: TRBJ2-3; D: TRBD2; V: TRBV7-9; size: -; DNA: TGTGCCAGCAGCTTAGTAAGCGGGACCTCCACAGATACGCAGTATTTT; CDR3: CASSLVSGTSTDTQYF
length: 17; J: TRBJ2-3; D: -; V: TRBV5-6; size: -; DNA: TGTGCCAGCAGCTTGGCGGGGGGAGGGCCAGGGGCAGATACGCAGTATTTT; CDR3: CASSLAGGGPGADTQYF
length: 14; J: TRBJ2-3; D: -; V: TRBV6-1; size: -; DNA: TGTGCCAGCAGTCAAGGGGATTCAAAAGATACGCAGTATTTT; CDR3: CASSQGDSKDTQYF
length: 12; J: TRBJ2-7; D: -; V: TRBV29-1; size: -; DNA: TGCAGCGTACCCATGGGGCCTTACGAGCAGTACTTC; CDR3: CSVPMGPYEQYF
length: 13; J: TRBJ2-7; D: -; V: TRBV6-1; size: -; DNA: TGTGCCAGCAGTGAAGAGAGATCCTACGAGCAGTACTTC; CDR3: CASSEERSYEQYF
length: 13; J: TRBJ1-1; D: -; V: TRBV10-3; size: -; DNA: TGTGCCAGCCGAACAGGGCTGAACACTGAAGCTTTCTTT; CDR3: CASRTGLNTEAFF
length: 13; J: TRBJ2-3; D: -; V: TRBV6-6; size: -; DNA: TGTGCCAGCCATGCACAACCCACAGATACGCAGTATTTT; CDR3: CASHAQPTDTQYF
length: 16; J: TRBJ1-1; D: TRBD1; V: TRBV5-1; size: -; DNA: TGCGCCAGCAGCTTGGGACTTCGACAGGGAAACACTGAAGCTTTCTTT; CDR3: CASSLGLRQGNTEAFF
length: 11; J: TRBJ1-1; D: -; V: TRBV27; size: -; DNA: TGTGCCAGCAGCTCCTCAGCTGAAGCTTTCTTT; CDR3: CASSSSAEAFF
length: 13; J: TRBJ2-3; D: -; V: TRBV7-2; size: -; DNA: TGTGCCAGCAGCTCGTGGGGGACAGATACGCAGTATTTT; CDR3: CASSSWGTDTQYF
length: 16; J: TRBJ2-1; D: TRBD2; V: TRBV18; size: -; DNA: TGTGCCAGCTCACCAGAGGCGGGAGTATCCTACAATGAGCAGTTCTTC; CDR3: CASSPEAGVSYNEQFF
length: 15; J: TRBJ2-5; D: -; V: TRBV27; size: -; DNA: TGTGCCAGCAGCCCAGCTTGGAACTACCAAGAGACCCAGTACTTC; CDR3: CASSPAWNYQETQYF
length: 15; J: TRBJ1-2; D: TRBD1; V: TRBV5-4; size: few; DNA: TGTGCCAGCAGCAACCTTGGACAGGCCGTCTATGGCTACACCTTC; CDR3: CASSNLGQAVYGYTF
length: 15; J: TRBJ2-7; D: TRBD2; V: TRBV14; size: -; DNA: TGTGCCAGCAGCCGTGAAGCGGGGTTCTCCTACGAGCAGTACTTC; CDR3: CASSREAGFSYEQYF
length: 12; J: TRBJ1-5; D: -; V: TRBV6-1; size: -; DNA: TGTGCCAGCAGGCCGGGACAACAGCCCCAGCATTTT; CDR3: CASRPGQQPQHF
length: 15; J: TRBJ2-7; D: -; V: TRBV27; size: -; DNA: TGTGCCAGCAGTTTAGCGACCAGCTGGGGCTACGAGCAGTACTTC; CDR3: CASSLATSWGYEQYF
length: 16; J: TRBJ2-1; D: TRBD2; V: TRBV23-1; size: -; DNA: TGCGCCAGCAGTCAGTCAAGCGGGAGGCTCTTTTGGGAGCAGTTCTTC; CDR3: CASSQSSGRLFWEQFF
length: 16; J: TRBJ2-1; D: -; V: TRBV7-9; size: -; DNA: TGTGCCAGCAGCCCCCGTAGGATACACTCCTACAATGAGCAGTTCTTC; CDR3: CASSPRRIHSYNEQFF
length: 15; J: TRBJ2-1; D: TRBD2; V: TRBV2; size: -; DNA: TGTGCCAGCAGCGAAGGACTAGCGGGAGTGACTGAGCAGTTCTTC; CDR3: CASSEGLAGVTEQFF
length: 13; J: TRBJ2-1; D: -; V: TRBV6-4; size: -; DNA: TGTGCCAGCAGTGACGGGAGCTACAATGAGCAGTTCTTC; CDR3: CASSDGSYNEQFF
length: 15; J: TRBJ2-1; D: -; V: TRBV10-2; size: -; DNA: TGCGCCAGCAGTGAAGGAGGTGGAACCTACAATGAGCAGTTCTTC; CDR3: CASSEGGGTYNEQFF
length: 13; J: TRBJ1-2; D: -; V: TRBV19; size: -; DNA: TGTGCCAGTAGTGAGCGCGGGGTACGAGGCTACACCTTC; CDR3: CASSERGVRGYTF
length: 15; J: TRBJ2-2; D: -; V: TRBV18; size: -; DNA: TGTGCCAGCTCCTATAAACAGGGGAACACCGGGGAGCTGTTTTTT; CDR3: CASSYKQGNTGELFF